The 15 T cell receptor beta chains in this list originate from one sample, sequenced in a study of CD8+ T cells in alopecia areata. The sample's treatment: oral pan-JAK inhibitor, 5-10 mg twice daily. TCR sequencing used cDNA made by reverse transcription of extracted RNA. The table came from immunoSEQ multiplex PCR; TCRdb's copy has only in-frame clones and leaves some out. This sample carries roughly 200,000 clones, roughly three fifths of them seen once, and the ten largest clones take 3% to 3.5%. The material sequenced was CD4+ T cells sorted from blood, taken at week 4, from a patient treated with tofacitinib. These receptors all come from a human donor with alopecia areata.

J is TRBJ2-7 and V is TRBV30; D remains ambiguous. Germline V CDR1 and CDR2: GTSNPN, SVGIG (reference sequence). V was trimmed by 0 bases and J by 2 bases, leaving 11 bases between them. The CDR3 consists of 14 residues. The CDR3: CAWSVAGSTYEQYF. Written as DNA, the CDR3 is TGTGCCTGGAGTGTAGCAGGTTCGACCTACGAGCAGTACTTC.

The chain recombines TRBV30 with TRBJ2-7, with 8 bases matching TRBD1. Germline V gene lookup returns CDR1 GTSNPN and CDR2 SVGIG (reference sequence). The CDR3 length is 13 residues. The V and J ends lost 2 bases and 9 bases, in that order; junction bases with no gene match: 9. Here the CDR3 DNA reads TGTGCCTGGAGTTATCTGACAGGGGCCGGGCAGTACTTC. It encodes CAWSYLTGAGQYF.

The V and J genes are TRBV5-1 and TRBJ2-5, with 7 bases matching TRBD2. CDR1 SGHRS and CDR2 YFSETQ come from the germline V gene. V was clipped by 1 base and J by 1 base; unmatched bases: 4. The CDR3 spans 15 residues. The CDR3 bases are TGCGCCAGCAGCTTGTTCCAGCGGGGCCAAGAGACCCAGTACTTC. Protein: CASSLFQRGQETQYF.

The sample holds a few counts of this clone. Other nucleotide sequences in the sample specify the same CDR3. The rearrangement uses TRBV20-1 and TRBJ1-1; D not certain. Germline lookup yields CDR1 DFQATT and CDR2 SNEGSKA (reference sequence). Trimming removed 2 bases from V and 1 base from J, with 2 bases in between. The CDR3 is 11 amino acids. The CDR3 DNA reads TGCAGTGCTAGACGGAACACTGAAGCTTTCTTT. Its translation: CSARRNTEAFF.

This sequence joins TRBV25-1 and TRBJ1-4; 7 nucleotides line up with TRBD1. Unmatched junction bases numbered 7, after V lost 2 bases and J lost 7 bases. This CDR3 region has 15 residues. The germline gives CDR1 MGHDK, CDR2 SYGVNS. DNA for the CDR3: TGTGCCAGCAGTGAAAGAGGGCAGGGGGGTGAAAAACTGTTTTTT. As protein: CASSERGQGGEKLFF.

The chain combines TRBV19 with TRBJ1-5; D gene ambiguous. Germline CDR1 LNHDA, CDR2 SQIVND (reference sequence). Trimming pared 3 bases from V and 7 bases from J, leaving 7 bases between. The CDR3 contains 12 residues. The CDR3 coding sequence is TGTGCCAGTAGTATTATGGGGCAGCCCCAGCATTTT. This codes for CASSIMGQPQHF.

The chain combines TRBV7-9 with TRBJ1-2, with no clear D. Germline V lookup: CDR1 SEHNR, CDR2 FQNEAQ (reference sequence). V gave up 5 bases and J gave up 6 bases, with 13 bases separating them. This CDR3 has 13 amino acids. The DNA of the CDR3 is TGTGCCAGCAGCCAAACCGGCGGGAATGGCTACACCTTC. This translates into CASSQTGGNGYTF.

The rearrangement links TRBV4-1 to TRBJ2-3; 9 bases match TRBD2. Trimming removed 1 base from V and 2 bases from J; junction bases left unmatched: 7. The CDR3 has 17 amino acids. Germline lookup yields CDR1 MGHRA and CDR2 YSYEKL. CDR3 sequence: CASSQATGGGVTDTQYF. CDR3 coding DNA: TGCGCCAGCAGCCAAGCGACCGGCGGGGGGGTCACAGATACGCAGTATTTT.

The V call is TRBV6-5, the J call TRBJ1-2; 12 bases are shared with TRBD1. Trimming removed 10 bases from V and 7 bases from J; junction bases left unmatched: 13. CDR3 size: 15 residues. The germline V gene has CDR1 MNHEY and CDR2 SVGAGI. In DNA form, the CDR3 reads TGTGCCACCAAGGGACAGGGGGCGCCGACGCTTGGCTACACCTTC. It specifies CATKGQGAPTLGYTF.

This chain uses TRBV19 with TRBJ1-5; a possible D gene is TRBD1 (6 bases). The ends were cut back, 3 bases at V and 5 bases at J, with 11 bases in the middle. This CDR3 is 14 amino acids long. CDR1 and CDR2 from the germline V gene are LNHDA and SQIVND (reference sequence). The CDR3 DNA sequence: TGTGCCAGTAGTATCTCAGGGGATGATCAGCCCCAGCATTTT. It specifies CASSISGDDQPQHF.

This chain links TRBV4-3 with TRBJ2-7; D gene ambiguous. V lost 0 bases and J 5 bases, leaving 5 bases between the germline ends. The germline gives CDR1 LGHNA, CDR2 YSLEER. There are 12 residues in the CDR3. CDR3 bases: TGCGCCAGCAGCCAAGAACGGCACGAGCAGTACTTC. This sequence encodes CASSQERHEQYF.

This clone was picked up a small number of times. V gene TRBV5-1 combines with J gene TRBJ2-5; a possible D gene is TRBD1 (6 bases). The CDR3 is made up of 14 amino acids. Germline loops: CDR1 SGHRS, CDR2 YFSETQ. The germline V and J ends were trimmed by 5 bases and 5 bases, with 16 bases remaining between them. The CDR3 here is CASSRDTGYETQYF. The CDR3 DNA follows: TGCGCCAGCAGTCGGGACACCGGGTACGAGACCCAGTACTTC.

This clone has a single count. The chain has TRBV6-6 and TRBJ2-6; D unclear. The CDR3 is 16 residues long. Germline V gene lookup returns CDR1 MNHNY and CDR2 SVGAGI (reference sequence). V was trimmed by 7 bases and J by 0 bases, leaving 13 bases between them. The CDR3 reads CASTPFKASGANVLTF. CDR3 DNA sequence: TGTGCCAGCACCCCTTTCAAGGCCTCTGGGGCCAACGTCCTGACTTTC.

The chain uses TRBV30 and TRBJ1-2; D gene uncertain. The CDR3 is made up of 14 amino acids. Per germline, CDR1 GTSNPN and CDR2 SVGIG (reference sequence). V was cut by 4 bases and J by 2 bases, with 14 bases left in between. CDR3 amino acids: CAWMGSRINYGYTF. The CDR3 DNA follows: TGTGCCTGGATGGGGAGCAGGATAAACTATGGCTACACCTTC.

This chain links TRBV11-2 with TRBJ2-5, with D possibly matching TRBD1 (6 bases). The V gene lost 2 bases and the J gene lost 5 bases, with 12 bases spanning the gap. The CDR3 is made up of 14 amino acids. Germline V gene lookup returns CDR1 SGHAT and CDR2 FQNNGV. CDR3 sequence reads: CASSLNRVGETQYF. CDR3 in DNA: TGTGCCAGCAGCTTAAACAGGGTCGGGGAGACCCAGTACTTC.